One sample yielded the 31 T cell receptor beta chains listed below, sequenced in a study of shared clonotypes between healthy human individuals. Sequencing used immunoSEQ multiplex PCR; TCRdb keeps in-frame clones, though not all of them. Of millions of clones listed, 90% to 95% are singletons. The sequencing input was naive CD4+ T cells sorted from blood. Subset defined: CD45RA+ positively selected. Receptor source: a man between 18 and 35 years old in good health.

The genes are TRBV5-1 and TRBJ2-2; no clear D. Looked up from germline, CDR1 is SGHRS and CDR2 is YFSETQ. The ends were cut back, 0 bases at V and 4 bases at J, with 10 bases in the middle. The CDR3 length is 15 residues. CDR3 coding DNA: TGCGCCAGCAGCTTGGATGGGTCGGGCACCGGGGAGCTGTTTTTT. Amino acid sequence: CASSLDGSGTGELFF.

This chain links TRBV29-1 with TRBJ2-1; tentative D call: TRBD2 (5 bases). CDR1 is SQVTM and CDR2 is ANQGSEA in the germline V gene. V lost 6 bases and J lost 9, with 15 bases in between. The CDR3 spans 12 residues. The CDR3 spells CSVSGGRVEQFF. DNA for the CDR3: TGCAGCGTCTCGGGTGGGCGGGTTGAGCAGTTCTTC.

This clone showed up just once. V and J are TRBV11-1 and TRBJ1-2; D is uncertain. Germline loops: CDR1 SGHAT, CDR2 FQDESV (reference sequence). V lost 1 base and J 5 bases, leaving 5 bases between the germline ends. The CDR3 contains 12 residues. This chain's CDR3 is CASSLGFYGYTF. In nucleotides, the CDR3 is TGTGCCAGCAGCTTAGGTTTTTATGGCTACACCTTC.

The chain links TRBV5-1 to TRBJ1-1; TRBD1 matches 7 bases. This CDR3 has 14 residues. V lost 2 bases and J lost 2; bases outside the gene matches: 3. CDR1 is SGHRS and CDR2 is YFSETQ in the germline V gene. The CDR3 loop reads CASSFAGGNTEAFF. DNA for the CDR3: TGCGCCAGCAGCTTTGCAGGGGGAAACACTGAAGCTTTCTTT.

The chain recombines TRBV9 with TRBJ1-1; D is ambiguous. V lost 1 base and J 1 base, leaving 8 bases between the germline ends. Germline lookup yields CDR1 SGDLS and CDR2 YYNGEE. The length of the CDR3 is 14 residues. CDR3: CASSVQSGNTEAFF. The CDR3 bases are TGTGCCAGCAGCGTACAATCGGGGAACACTGAAGCTTTCTTT.

CDR3 coding DNA: TGTGCCAGCAGCTCCGGACTAGCGGGTTACACAGATACGCAGTATTTT. This gives the protein CASSSGLAGYTDTQYF. The chain carries TRBV11-2 and TRBJ2-3; 11 bases fit TRBD2. CDR1 is SGHAT, CDR2 FQNNGV, per germline. V dropped 4 bases and J dropped 2; count of bases not matched to a gene: 5. This CDR3 has 16 residues.

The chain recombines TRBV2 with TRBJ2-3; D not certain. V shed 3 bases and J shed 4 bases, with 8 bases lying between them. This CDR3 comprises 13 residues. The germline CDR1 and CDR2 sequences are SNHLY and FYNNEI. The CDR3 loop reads CASSDPPSDTQYF. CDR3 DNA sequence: TGTGCCAGCAGTGATCCGCCCTCAGATACGCAGTATTTT.

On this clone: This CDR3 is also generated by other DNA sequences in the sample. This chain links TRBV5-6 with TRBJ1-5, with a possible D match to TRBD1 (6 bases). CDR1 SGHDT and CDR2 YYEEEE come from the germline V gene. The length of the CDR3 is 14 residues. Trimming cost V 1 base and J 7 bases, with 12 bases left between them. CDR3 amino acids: CASSLRGGGQPQHF. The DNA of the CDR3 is TGTGCCAGCAGCTTGAGGGGGGGCGGCCAGCCCCAGCATTTT.

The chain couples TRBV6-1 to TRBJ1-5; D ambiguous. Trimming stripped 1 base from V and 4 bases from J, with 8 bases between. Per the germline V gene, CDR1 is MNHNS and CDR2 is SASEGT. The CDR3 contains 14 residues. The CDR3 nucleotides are TGTGCCAGCAGTGAAGGTAGAAAAAATCAGCCCCAGCATTTT. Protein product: CASSEGRKNQPQHF.

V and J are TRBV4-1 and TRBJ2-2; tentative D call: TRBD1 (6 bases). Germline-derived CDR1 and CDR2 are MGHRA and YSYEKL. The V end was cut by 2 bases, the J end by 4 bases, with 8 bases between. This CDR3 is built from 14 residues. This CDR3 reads CASSQRQVTGELFF. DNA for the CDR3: TGCGCCAGCAGCCAAAGACAGGTCACCGGGGAGCTGTTTTTT.

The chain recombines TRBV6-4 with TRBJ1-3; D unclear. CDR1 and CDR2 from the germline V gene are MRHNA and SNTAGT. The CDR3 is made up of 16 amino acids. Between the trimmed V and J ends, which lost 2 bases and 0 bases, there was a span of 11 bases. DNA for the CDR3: TGTGCCAGCAGTGACCATCCCACAAGCTCTGGAAACACCATATATTTT. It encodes CASSDHPTSSGNTIYF.

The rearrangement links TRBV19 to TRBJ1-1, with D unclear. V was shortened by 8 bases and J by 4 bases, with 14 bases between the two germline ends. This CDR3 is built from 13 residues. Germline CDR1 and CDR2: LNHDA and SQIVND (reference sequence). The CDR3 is CASDSGFFTEAFF. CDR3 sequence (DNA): TGTGCCAGTGACTCTGGGTTTTTCACTGAAGCTTTCTTT. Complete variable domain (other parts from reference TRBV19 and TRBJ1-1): DGGITQSPKYLFRKEGQNVTLSCEQNLNHDAMYWYRQDPGQGLRLIYYSQIVNDFQKGDIAEGYSVSREKKESFPLTVTSAQKNPTAFYLCASDSGFFTEAFFGQGTRLTVV.

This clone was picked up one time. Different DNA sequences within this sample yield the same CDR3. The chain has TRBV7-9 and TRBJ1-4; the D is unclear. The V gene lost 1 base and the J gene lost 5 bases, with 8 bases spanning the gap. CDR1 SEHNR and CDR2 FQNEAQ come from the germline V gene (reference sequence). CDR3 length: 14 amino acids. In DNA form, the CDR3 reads TGTGCCAGCAGCTTAGGGCAGGCGAATGAAAAACTGTTTTTT. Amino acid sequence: CASSLGQANEKLFF.

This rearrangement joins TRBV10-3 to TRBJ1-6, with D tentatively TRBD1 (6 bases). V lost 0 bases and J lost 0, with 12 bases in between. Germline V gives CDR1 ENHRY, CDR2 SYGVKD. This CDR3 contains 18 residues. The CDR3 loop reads CAISESGTPSSYNSPLHF. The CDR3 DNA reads TGTGCCATCAGTGAGTCCGGGACACCCAGCTCCTATAATTCACCCCTCCACTTT.

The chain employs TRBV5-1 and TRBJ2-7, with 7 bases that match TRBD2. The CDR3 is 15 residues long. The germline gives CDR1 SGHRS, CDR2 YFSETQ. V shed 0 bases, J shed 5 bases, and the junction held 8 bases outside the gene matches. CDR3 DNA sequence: TGCGCCAGCAGCTTGGGGGGCGGGAGTTTCAACGAGCAGTACTTC. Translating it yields CASSLGGGSFNEQYF.

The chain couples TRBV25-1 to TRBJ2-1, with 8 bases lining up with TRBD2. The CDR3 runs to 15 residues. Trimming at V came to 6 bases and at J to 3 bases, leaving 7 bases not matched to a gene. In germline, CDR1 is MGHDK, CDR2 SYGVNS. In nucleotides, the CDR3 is TGTGCCAGCAGGGGAACTAGCGGAGACTACAATGAGCAGTTCTTC. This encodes CASRGTSGDYNEQFF. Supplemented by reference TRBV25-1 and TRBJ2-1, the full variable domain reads EADIYQTPRYLVIGTGKKITLECSQTMGHDKMYWYQQDPGMELHLIHYSYGVNSTEKGDLSSESTVSRIRTEHFPLTLESARPSHTSQYLCASRGTSGDYNEQFFGPGTRLTVL.

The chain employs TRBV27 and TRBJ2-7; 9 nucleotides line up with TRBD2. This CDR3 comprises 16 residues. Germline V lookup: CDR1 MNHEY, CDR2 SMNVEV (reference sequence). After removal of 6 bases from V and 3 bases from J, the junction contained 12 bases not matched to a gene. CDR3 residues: CASRKTGTSSLYEQYF. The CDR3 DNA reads TGTGCCAGCAGGAAAACCGGGACTAGCTCGCTCTACGAGCAGTACTTC.

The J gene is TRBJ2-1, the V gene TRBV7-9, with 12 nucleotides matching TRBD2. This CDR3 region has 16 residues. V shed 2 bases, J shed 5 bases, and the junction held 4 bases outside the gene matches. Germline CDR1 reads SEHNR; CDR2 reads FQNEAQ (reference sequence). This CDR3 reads CASSLSLAGGNNEQFF. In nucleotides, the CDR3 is TGTGCCAGCAGCTTAAGCCTAGCGGGAGGGAACAATGAGCAGTTCTTC.

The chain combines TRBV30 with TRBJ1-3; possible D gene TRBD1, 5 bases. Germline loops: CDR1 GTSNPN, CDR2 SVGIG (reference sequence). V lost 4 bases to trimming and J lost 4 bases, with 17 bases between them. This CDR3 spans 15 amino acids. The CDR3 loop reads CAWTSLRGSGNTIYF. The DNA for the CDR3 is TGTGCCTGGACATCACTTAGGGGCTCAGGAAACACCATATATTTT.

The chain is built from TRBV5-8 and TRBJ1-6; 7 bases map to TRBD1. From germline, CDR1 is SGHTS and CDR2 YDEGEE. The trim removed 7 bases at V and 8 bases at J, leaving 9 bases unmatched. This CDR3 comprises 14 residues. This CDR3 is CASRRQGLHSPLHF. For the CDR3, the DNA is TGTGCCAGCCGGAGACAGGGTTTGCATTCACCCCTCCACTTT.

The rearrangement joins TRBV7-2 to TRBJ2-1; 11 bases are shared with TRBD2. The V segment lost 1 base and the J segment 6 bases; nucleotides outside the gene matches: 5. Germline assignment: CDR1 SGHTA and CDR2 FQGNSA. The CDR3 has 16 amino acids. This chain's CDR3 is CASSLDGLAGSNEQFF. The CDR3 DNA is TGTGCCAGCAGCTTAGATGGACTAGCGGGTTCCAATGAGCAGTTCTTC.

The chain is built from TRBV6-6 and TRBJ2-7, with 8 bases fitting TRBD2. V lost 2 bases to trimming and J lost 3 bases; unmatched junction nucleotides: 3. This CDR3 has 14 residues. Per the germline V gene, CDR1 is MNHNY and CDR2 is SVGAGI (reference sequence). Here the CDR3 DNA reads TGTGCCAGCAGTTACGAGCGGGGGCTCTACGAGCAGTACTTC. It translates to CASSYERGLYEQYF.

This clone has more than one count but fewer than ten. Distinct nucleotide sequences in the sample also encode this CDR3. The CDR3 spells CASTLNTEAFF. The CDR3 DNA follows: TGTGCCAGTACCTTGAACACTGAAGCTTTCTTT. The chain is built from TRBV19 and TRBJ1-1; D gene uncertain. V shed 7 bases and J shed 0 bases, with 3 bases lying between them. Germline CDR1 is LNHDA and CDR2 is SQIVND (reference sequence). The length of the CDR3 is 11 residues.

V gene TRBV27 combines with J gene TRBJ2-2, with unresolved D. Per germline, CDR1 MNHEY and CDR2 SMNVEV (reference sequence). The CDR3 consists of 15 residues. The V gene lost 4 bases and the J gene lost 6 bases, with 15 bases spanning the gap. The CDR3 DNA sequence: TGTGCCAGCAGTTCGCCGACTCGGTACTCCGGGGAGCTGTTTTTT. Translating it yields CASSSPTRYSGELFF.

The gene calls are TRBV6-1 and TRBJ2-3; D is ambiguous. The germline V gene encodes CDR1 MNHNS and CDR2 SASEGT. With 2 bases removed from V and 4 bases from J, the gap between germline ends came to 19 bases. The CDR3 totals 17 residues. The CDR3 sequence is CASSESGLLQPPDTQYF. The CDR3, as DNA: TGTGCCAGCAGTGAAAGTGGGCTACTTCAACCCCCAGATACGCAGTATTTT.

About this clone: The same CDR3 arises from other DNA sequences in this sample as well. The CDR3 sequence is CASSDPGTGVYEQYF. Written as DNA, the CDR3 is TGCGCCAGCAGTGACCCCGGGACAGGGGTCTACGAGCAGTACTTC. The chain has TRBV10-1 and TRBJ2-7, with 10 bases lining up with TRBD1. Germline-derived CDR1 and CDR2 are WNHNN and SYGVQD (reference sequence). The CDR3 loop spans 15 amino acids. The V and J ends lost 3 bases and 3 bases, in that order; junction bases with no gene match: 5.

The CDR3 loop reads CASSYATSYEQYF. As DNA, the CDR3 is TGTGCCAGCAGTTACGCCACCTCCTACGAGCAGTACTTC. The V gene is TRBV6-6, the J gene TRBJ2-7; D not resolved. The CDR3 loop spans 13 amino acids. Germline values: CDR1 MNHNY, CDR2 SVGAGI (reference sequence). V lost 2 bases to trimming and J lost 0 bases, with 5 bases between them.

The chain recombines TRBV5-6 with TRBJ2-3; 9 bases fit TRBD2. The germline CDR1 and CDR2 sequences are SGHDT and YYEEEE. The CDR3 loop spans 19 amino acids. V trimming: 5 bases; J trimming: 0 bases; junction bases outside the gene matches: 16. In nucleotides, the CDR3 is TGTGCCAGCAGAATCACTCTTACACTAGCGGGTACTAGCACAGATACGCAGTATTTT. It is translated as CASRITLTLAGTSTDTQYF.

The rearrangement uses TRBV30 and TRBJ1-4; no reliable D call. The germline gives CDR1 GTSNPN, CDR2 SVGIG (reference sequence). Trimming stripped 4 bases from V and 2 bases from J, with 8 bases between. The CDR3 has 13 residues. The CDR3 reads CAWKGSTNEKLFF. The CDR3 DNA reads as TGTGCCTGGAAGGGAAGCACTAATGAAAAACTGTTTTTT.

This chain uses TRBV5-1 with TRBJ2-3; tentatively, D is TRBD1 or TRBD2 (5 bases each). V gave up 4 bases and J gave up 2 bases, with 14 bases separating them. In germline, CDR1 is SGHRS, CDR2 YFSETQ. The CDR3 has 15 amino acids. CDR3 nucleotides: TGCGCCAGCAGCCCCACGGGACGGTACACAGATACGCAGTATTTT. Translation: CASSPTGRYTDTQYF.

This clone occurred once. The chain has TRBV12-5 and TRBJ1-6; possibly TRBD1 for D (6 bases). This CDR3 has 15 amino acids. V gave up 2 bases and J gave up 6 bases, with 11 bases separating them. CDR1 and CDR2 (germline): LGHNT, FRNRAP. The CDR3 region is CASGLTDRSNSPLHF. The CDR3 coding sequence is TGTGCTAGTGGTTTGACTGACAGGTCTAATTCACCCCTCCACTTT.